This passage covers 5 T cell receptor beta chains from one sample sequenced in a study of T cells in women clearing cervical HPV infection. TCRdb's copy holds only in-frame clones and misses some; the assay was immunoSEQ multiplex PCR. This sample's table reports some 40,000 clones. Sequencing used blood buffy coat. These receptor sequences come from a woman aged 18 to 75 with a cervical HPV16 infection that either progressed to CIN3+ or cleared (not recorded which).

Concerning this clone: The observed sequence ends 3 residues before the CDR3 terminus, with the missing tail filled in from the germline J gene. The chain carries TRBV7-9 and TRBJ2-5; 8 bases are a match to TRBD1. J was trimmed by 2 bases and V by 0 bases; bases with no gene match: 2. This CDR3 comprises 15 residues. In germline, CDR1 is SEHNR, CDR2 FQNEAQ (reference sequence). CDR3 amino acids: CASSLATGAQETQYF. CDR3 DNA (partial): TGTGCCAGCAGCTTAGCGACAGGGGCTCAAGAGACC. Full variable domain (outside the CDR3, taken from reference TRBV7-9 and TRBJ2-5): DTGVSQNPRHKITKRGQNVTFRCDPISEHNRLYWYRQTLGQGPEFLTYFQNEAQLEKSRLLSDRFSAERPKGSFSTLEIQRTEQGDSAMYLCASSLATGAQETQYFGPGTRLLVL.

Incomplete CDR3 DNA: TGTGCCAGCAGTGGTCCGGGGAGGGCAGATACG. Protein product: CASSGPGRADT. From start to end, the CDR3 is CASSGPGRADTQYF. The gene calls are TRBV6-1 and TRBJ2-3, with 7 bases lining up with TRBD2. The read falls 3 residues short of the CDR3 end, and the missing part is taken from the germline J gene. J lost 4 bases, V lost 4 bases, and 5 bases had no gene match. Germline values: CDR1 MNHNS, CDR2 SASEGT. This CDR3 is 14 amino acids long.

As regards this clone: The CDR3 end is not reached by the read, which stops 3 residues before it; the germline J gene fills it in. The rearrangement links TRBV20-1 to TRBJ1-5; possibly TRBD1 for D (6 bases). The germline V and J ends were trimmed by 7 bases and 7 bases, with 20 bases remaining between them. Germline CDR1 is DFQATT and CDR2 is SNEGSKA (reference sequence). The length of the CDR3 is 14 residues. The CDR3 sequence is CSVWERSGDQPQHF. Partial CDR3 DNA: TGCAGTGTTTGGGAGAGGTCAGGGGACCAGCCC.

Concerning this clone itself: The CDR3 goes on 3 residues after the read ends, and that part is filled in from the germline J gene. The V and J genes are TRBV10-3 and TRBJ2-7; D ambiguous. CDR1 and CDR2 (germline): ENHRY, SYGVKD. V lost 4 bases and J lost 4, with 5 bases in between. CDR3 length: 11 residues. The CDR3 sequence: CAISGQYEQYF. Incomplete CDR3 DNA: TGTGCCATCAGTGGCCAGTACGAG.

As concerns this clone: Read sequence stops 3 residues before the CDR3 end, and the germline J gene provides the missing end. The V and J genes are TRBV6-4 and TRBJ1-5; 8 bases align to TRBD1. The CDR3 has 18 amino acids. The germline V gene has CDR1 MRHNA and CDR2 SNTAGT. V was clipped by 6 bases and J by 3 bases; unmatched bases: 16. The chain's CDR3 is CASRDLPDRVGNNQPQHF. The DNA read from the CDR3 is TGTGCCAGCAGGGACCTACCGGACAGGGTAGGCAACAATCAGCCC.